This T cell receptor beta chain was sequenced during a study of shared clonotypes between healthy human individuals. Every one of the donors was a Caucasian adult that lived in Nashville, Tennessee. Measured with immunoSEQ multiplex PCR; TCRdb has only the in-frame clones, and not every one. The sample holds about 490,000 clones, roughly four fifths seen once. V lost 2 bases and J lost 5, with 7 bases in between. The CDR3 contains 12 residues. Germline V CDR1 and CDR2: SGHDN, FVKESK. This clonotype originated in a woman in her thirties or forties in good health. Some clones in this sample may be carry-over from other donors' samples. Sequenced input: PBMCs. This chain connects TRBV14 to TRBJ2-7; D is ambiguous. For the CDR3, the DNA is TGTGCCAGCAGCCAAATTGGCCACGAGCAGTACTTC. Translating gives CASSQIGHEQYF.